This T cell receptor (beta chain) was sequenced in a study of blood T cells in healthy people across ages. Study-level results: Any conclusive comparison of naive versus antigen-experienced cells was prevented by using unsorted PBMCs. Fewer expanded clones and more diversity marked long-lived versus aged donors.

PCR was performed a second time for about 7 to 12 cycles using a sample-barcoded 5' primer and a J-beta primer mix. In TCRdb, the 5' RACE reads were re-called with MiXCR into one record per CDR3 protein. The repertoire holds some 1,500,000 distinct CDR3 sequences, with about 42% as singletons. CDR1 and CDR2 (germline): SGHVS, FNYEAQ. The CDR3 loop spans 13 amino acids. Trimming stripped 5 bases from V and 6 bases from J, with 14 bases between. This clonotype was recorded once. Its cognate antigen is unknown. This receptor was identified in a woman aged 18-29 years in good health. V gene TRBV7-6 combines with J gene TRBJ2-7, with D uncertain. Sequenced: blood. The CDR3 protein is CASSPSPTAEQYF. Written as DNA, the CDR3 is TGTGCCAGCAGCCCCAGCCCCACCGCCGAGCAGTACTTC.